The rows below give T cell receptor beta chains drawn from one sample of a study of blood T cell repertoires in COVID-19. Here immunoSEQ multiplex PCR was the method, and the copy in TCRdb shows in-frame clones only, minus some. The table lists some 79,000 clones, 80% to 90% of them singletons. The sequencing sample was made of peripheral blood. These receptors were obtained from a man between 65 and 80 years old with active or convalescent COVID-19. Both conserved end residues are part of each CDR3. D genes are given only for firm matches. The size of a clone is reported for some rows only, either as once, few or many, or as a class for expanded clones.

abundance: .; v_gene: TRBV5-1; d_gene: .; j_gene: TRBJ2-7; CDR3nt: TGCGCCAGCAGTGAGGGGGGGAACTACGAGCAGTACTTC; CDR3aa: CASSEGGNYEQYF
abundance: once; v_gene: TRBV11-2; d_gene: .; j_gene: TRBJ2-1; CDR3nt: TGTGCCAGCAGCAACAGGGTTTTTGAGCAGTTCTTC; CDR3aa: CASSNRVFEQFF
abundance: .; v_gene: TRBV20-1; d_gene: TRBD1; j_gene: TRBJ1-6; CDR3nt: TGCAGTGCTAGTTCCGGGACAGGGGCGAATTCACCCCTCCACTTT; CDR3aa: CSASSGTGANSPLHF
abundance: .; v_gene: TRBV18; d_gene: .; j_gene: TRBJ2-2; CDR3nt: TGTGCCAGCTCACCCCTAAAGTCACCCGGGGAGCTGTTTTTT; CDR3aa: CASSPLKSPGELFF
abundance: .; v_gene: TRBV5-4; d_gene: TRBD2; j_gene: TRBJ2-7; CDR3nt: TGTGCCAGCAGCACTGCGGGAGTCAAGTACGAGCAGTACTTC; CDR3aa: CASSTAGVKYEQYF
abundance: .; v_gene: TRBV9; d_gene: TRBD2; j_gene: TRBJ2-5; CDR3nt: TGTGCCAGCAGCGGTAGCGGGAGGGGCCAAGAGACCCAGTACTTC; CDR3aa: CASSGSGRGQETQYF
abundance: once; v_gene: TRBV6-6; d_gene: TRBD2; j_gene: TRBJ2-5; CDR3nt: TGTGCCAGCAGTCTTGGACTAGCGGGAGTTGGTGAAGAGACCCAGTACTTC; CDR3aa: CASSLGLAGVGEETQYF
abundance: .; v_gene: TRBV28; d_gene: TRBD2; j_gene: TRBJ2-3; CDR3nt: TGTGCCAGCAGACCAGCGGGAGGGAGCACAGATACGCAGTATTTT; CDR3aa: CASRPAGGSTDTQYF
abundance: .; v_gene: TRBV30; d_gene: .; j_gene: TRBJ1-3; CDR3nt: TGTGCCTGGAGTGGACCGGGCGGGTCCGGAAACACCATATATTTT; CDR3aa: CAWSGPGGSGNTIYF
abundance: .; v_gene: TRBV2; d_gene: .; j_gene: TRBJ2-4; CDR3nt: TGTGCCAGCAGTGCAGGCAGATCCAAAAACATTCAGTACTTC; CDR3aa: CASSAGRSKNIQYF
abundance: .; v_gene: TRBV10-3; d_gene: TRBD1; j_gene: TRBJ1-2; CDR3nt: TGTGCCATCAGTCCGGGACAGGGGTACTATGGCTACACCTTC; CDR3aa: CAISPGQGYYGYTF
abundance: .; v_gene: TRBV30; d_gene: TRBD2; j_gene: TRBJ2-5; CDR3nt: TGTGCCTGGAGTGTAGCGGGGTTGCCAGAGACCCAGTACTTC; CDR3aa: CAWSVAGLPETQYF
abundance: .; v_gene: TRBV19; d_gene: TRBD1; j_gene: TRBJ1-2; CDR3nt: TGTGCCAGTAGTAGCCGGGACAGAATTAACTATGGCTACACCTTC; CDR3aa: CASSSRDRINYGYTF
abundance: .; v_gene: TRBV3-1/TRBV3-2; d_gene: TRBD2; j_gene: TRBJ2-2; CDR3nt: TGTGCCACCGGACTAGCGGGAGTTGTCGGGGAGCTGTTTTTT; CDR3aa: CATGLAGVVGELFF
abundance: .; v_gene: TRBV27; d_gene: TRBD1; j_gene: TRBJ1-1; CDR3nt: TGTGCCAGCAGTTCCATTAGTAACCGGGACAGAAACACTGAAGCTTTCTTT; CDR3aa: CASSSISNRDRNTEAFF
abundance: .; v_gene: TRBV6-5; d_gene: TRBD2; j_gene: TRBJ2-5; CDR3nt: TGTGCCAGCAGCTCGGGGGGGGCGGGCCAAGAGACCCAGTACTTC; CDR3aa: CASSSGGAGQETQYF
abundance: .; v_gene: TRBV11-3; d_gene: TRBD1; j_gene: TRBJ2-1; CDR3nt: TGTGCCAGCAGCTTCGGTCAGGGACAGGGGGAGGGTGAGCAGTTCTTC; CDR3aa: CASSFGQGQGEGEQFF
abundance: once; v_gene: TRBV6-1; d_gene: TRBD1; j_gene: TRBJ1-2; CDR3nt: TGTGCCAGCAGTGAAGGGGTAGGGGGCAGTGGCTACACCTTC; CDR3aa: CASSEGVGGSGYTF
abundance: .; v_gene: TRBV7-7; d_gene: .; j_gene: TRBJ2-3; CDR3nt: TGTGCTAGCAGCCCAGCCAACACGCCAGGGGCTCTCACAGATACGCAGTATTTT; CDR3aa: CASSPANTPGALTDTQYF
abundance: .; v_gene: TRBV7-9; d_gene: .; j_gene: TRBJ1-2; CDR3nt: TGTGCCAGCAGCTTAGTACCGGGGGGCTATGGCTACACCTTC; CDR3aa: CASSLVPGGYGYTF
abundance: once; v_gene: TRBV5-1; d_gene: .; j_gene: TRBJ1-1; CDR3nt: TGCGCCAGCAGCTTGCTGGGGGCGGACACTGAAGCTTTCTTT; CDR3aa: CASSLLGADTEAFF
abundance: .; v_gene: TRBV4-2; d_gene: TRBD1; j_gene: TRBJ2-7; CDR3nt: TGTGCCAGCAGCCAAGGACAGGGGCACAACTACGAGCAGTACTTC; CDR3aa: CASSQGQGHNYEQYF
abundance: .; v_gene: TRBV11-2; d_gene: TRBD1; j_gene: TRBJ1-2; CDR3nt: TGTGCCAGCAGCCCAGGGGACAGGGGGAGTGGCTACACCTTC; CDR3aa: CASSPGDRGSGYTF
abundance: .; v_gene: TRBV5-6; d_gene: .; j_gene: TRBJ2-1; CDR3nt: TGTGCCAGCAGCTTGGGCGGATTGACCGGGGAGCAGTTCTTC; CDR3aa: CASSLGGLTGEQFF
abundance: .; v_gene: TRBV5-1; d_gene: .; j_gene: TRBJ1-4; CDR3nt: TGCGCCAGCAGCTCCTCGGGCGGGAATGAAAAACTGTTTTTT; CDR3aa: CASSSSGGNEKLFF
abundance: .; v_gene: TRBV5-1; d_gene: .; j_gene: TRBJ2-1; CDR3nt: TGCGCCAGCAGCCCCCTTGGTGTAGCGGAGGTCGGGTATGAGCAGTTCTTC; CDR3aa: CASSPLGVAEVGYEQFF
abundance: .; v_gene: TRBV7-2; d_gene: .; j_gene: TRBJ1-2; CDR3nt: TGTGCCAGCAGCTCAGGGAACGACTATGGCTACACCTTC; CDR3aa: CASSSGNDYGYTF
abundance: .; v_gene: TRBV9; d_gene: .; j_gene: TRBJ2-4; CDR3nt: TGTGCCAGCAGCGTGGATCTGGGAGGCATTCAGTACTTC; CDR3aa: CASSVDLGGIQYF
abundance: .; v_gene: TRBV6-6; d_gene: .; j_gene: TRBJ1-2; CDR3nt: TGTGCCAGCAGTTACTCGGCGGGGAACTATGGCTACACCTTC; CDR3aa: CASSYSAGNYGYTF
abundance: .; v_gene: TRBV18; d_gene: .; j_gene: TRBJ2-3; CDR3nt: TGTGCCAGCTCACCCCAAGATTGGGGGGAAATTTCTAATACGCAGTATTTT; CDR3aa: CASSPQDWGEISNTQYF
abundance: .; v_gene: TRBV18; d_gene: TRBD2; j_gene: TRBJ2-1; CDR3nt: TGTGCCAGCTCATTAATGACCGGGACTAGCGGGGGCTACAATGAGCAGTTCTTC; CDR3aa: CASSLMTGTSGGYNEQFF
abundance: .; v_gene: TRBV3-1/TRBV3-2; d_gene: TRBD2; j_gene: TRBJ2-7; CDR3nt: TGTGCCAGCAGCCAAGGTCTAGCGGGAGTCTACGAGCAGTACTTC; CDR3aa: CASSQGLAGVYEQYF
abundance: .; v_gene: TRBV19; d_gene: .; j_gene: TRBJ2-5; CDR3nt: TGTGCCAGTAGTATACGGGACCAAGAGACCCAGTACTTC; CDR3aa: CASSIRDQETQYF
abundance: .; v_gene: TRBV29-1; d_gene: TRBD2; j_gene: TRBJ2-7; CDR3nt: TGCAGCGTCGCCGGGACTAGCGTCGAGCAGTACTTC; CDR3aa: CSVAGTSVEQYF
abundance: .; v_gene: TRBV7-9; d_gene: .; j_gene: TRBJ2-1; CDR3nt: TGTGCCAGCAGCTTAGACAGGGGGCCTAGCGGGAGCGGTGAGCAGTTCTTC; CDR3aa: CASSLDRGPSGSGEQFF
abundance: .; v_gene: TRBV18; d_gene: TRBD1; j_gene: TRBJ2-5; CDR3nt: TGTGCCAGCTCCCGCGGACAGGTTGGAGAGACCCAGTACTTC; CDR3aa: CASSRGQVGETQYF
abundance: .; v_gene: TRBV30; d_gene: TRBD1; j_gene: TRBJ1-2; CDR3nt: TGTGCCTGGAGGGAGGGACAGGGCCCGTTTGGCTACACCTTC; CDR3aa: CAWREGQGPFGYTF
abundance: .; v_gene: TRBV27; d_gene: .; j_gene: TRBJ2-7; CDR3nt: TGTGCCAGCAGTAGAACGGGTGTGGGGCCCGGCTACGAGCAGTACTTC; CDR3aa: CASSRTGVGPGYEQYF
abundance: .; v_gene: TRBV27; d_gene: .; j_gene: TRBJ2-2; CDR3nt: TGTGCCAGCAGTTTATGTCAGAAACACCGGGGAGCTGTTTTT; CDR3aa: CASSLCQKHRGAVF
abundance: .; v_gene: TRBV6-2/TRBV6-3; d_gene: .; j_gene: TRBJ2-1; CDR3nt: TGTGCCAGCAGTTGGGTTCTCTGGAGAGATGAGCAGTTCTTC; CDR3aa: CASSWVLWRDEQFF
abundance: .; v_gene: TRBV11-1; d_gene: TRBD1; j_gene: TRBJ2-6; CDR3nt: TGTGCCAGCAGCCGTCCGACAGGGGGTGGAGCCAACGTCCTGACTTTC; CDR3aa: CASSRPTGGGANVLTF